This entry lists 14 T cell receptor beta chains sequenced from one sample in a study of molecular identifiers for immune sequencing clone quantification. TCRdb called the PCR reads again in MiXCR, with one record for every CDR3 protein. There are around 460,000 distinct CDR3 sequences in the sample; around 23% occur only once, and around 0.79% lies in the top ten. Sequencing was done on a sample of naive CD8+ T cells from blood, with Jurkat cell RNA spiked in. Subset here: FACS-sorted CD8+CD4-CCR7+CD45RA+ naive T cells. The source of these receptors is a human donor in good health. Some libraries in this study had Jurkat cell RNA spiked in.

Regarding this clonotype: A much larger clone lies one base from this, so it may be a read error. The CDR3 here is CASSSPTGFMFQHF. The CDR3 DNA sequence: TGTGCCAGCAGCTCACCGACAGGGTTTATGTTTCAGCACTTC. The chain links TRBV7-9 to TRBJ2-4; 7 bases fit TRBD1. The germline V gene has CDR1 SEHNR and CDR2 FQNEAQ (reference sequence). CDR3 length equals 14 residues. Full variable domain (rest looked up from reference TRBV7-9 and TRBJ2-4): DTGVSQNPRHKITKRGQNVTFRCDPISEHNRLYWYRQTLGQGPEFLTYFQNEAQLEKSRLLSDRFSAERPKGSFSTLEIQRTEQGDSAMYLCASSSPTGFMFQHFGAGTRLSVL.

This clonotype was detected ten times or more. The CDR3 DNA reads as TGTGCCAGCAGCCTCACCTCACAGAACACTGAAGCTTTCTTT. It is translated as CASSLTSQNTEAFF. The chain has TRBV6-2 or TRBV6-3 and TRBJ1-1, with unresolved D. V was clipped by 6 bases and J by 1 base, with 12 bases between them. The CDR3 spans 14 residues. The germline CDR1 and CDR2 sequences are MNHEY and SVGEGT.

This clonotype came up a few times. The chain combines TRBV27 with TRBJ1-4, with 8 bases aligning to TRBD1. V lost 4 bases, J lost 5 bases, and 3 bases stayed unmatched. The CDR3 has 14 residues. From germline, CDR1 is MNHEY and CDR2 SMNVEV (reference sequence). For the CDR3, the DNA is TGTGCCAGCAGTTCTTGGGACAGGAATGAAAAACTGTTTTTT. Its translation is CASSSWDRNEKLFF.

The chain has TRBV18 and TRBJ1-3; no reliable D call. The CDR3 covers 16 residues. Germline V gene sequence: CDR1 KGHSH, CDR2 LQKENI. The germline V and J ends were trimmed by 2 bases and 0 bases, with 11 bases remaining between them. CDR3 in amino acids: CASSPADGSSGNTIYF. The CDR3 DNA reads TGTGCCAGCTCACCAGCGGACGGGAGCTCTGGAAACACCATATATTTT.

This clonotype showed up many times. This chain's CDR3 is CASSPYGTDGAEYYGYTF. CDR3 in DNA: TGCGCCAGCAGCCCCTACGGGACCGACGGAGCGGAGTACTATGGCTACACCTTC. The V gene is TRBV4-3, the J gene TRBJ1-2, with TRBD1 as a possible D gene (5 bases). Germline values: CDR1 LGHNA, CDR2 YSLEER. With 4 bases removed from V and 3 bases from J, the gap between germline ends came to 24 bases. The CDR3 sequence is 18 residues long.

In this sample, this clonotype turned up many times. The V gene is TRBV4-2, the J gene TRBJ2-3; no clear D. The CDR3 totals 15 residues. Trimming took off 0 bases at V and 4 bases at J, with 11 bases between the two ends. The germline V gene encodes CDR1 LGHNA and CDR2 YNFKEQ. The CDR3 sequence: CASSQDPPDPDTQYF. The CDR3 DNA follows: TGTGCCAGCAGCCAAGATCCCCCAGACCCAGATACGCAGTATTTT.

As concerns this clonotype: Given a much more abundant clone one base away, this may be a read error. In DNA form, the CDR3 reads TGTGCCAGCGGCCCAATAGCGGGATTCACCGGGGAGCTGTTTTTT. This sequence encodes CASGPIAGFTGELFF. The V and J genes are TRBV3-1 and TRBJ2-2; 8 bases fit TRBD2. Trimming at V came to 8 bases and at J to 4 bases, leaving 9 bases not matched to a gene. Per germline, CDR1 LGHDT and CDR2 YNNKEL (reference sequence). The CDR3 is 15 amino acids.

As for this clonotype: This may be a read error: a much more frequent sequence differs by one nucleotide. In this CDR3 the conserved last residue, phenylalanine or tryptophan, is missing, so a read error is likely. The chain is built from TRBV13 and TRBJ1-6; no reliable D call. This CDR3 region has 12 residues. V lost 2 bases, J lost 7 bases, and 3 bases lay in between. Germline V gene data show CDR1 as PRHDT and CDR2 as FYEKMQ (reference sequence). DNA of the CDR3: TGTGCCAGCAGCTTAAGCAATTCACCCCTCCACATT. It encodes CASSLSNSPLHI.

This clonotype was seen only a few times. The chain is built from TRBV20-1 and TRBJ2-3, with D perhaps matching TRBD2 (6 bases). The germline CDR1 and CDR2 sequences are DFQATT and SNEGSKA (reference sequence). The CDR3 sequence is 15 residues long. The ends were cut back, 0 bases at V and 0 bases at J, with 10 bases in the middle. The CDR3 loop reads CSARDSRESTDTQYF. The CDR3 DNA is TGCAGTGCTAGAGATTCCCGGGAGAGCACAGATACGCAGTATTTT.

The chain uses TRBV30 and TRBJ2-7; D might be TRBD1 or TRBD2, each matching 5 bases. The length of the CDR3 is 14 residues. The V end was cut by 3 bases, the J end by 2 bases, with 14 bases between. Germline-derived CDR1 and CDR2 are GTSNPN and SVGIG (reference sequence). The CDR3 protein is CAWSFWDGAYEQYF. The CDR3 bases are TGTGCCTGGAGCTTCTGGGACGGAGCCTACGAGCAGTACTTC.

This clonotype was detected ten times or more. The chain recombines TRBV19 with TRBJ2-3; D may correspond to TRBD1 or TRBD2 (5 bases each). CDR1 LNHDA and CDR2 SQIVND come from the germline V gene (reference sequence). The CDR3 runs to 15 residues. Trimming left V 3 bases short and J 3 bases short, with 13 bases between. The CDR3 region has the DNA TGTGCCAGTAGTATGGATCAGGGAGTAACAGATACGCAGTATTTT. Its translation is CASSMDQGVTDTQYF.

The rearrangement uses TRBV5-4 and TRBJ2-7, with 7 bases lining up with TRBD1. CDR1 and CDR2 from the germline V gene are SGHNT and YYREEE (reference sequence). V trimming: 5 bases; J trimming: 0 bases; junction bases outside the gene matches: 11. The CDR3 runs 16 residues. The CDR3 nucleotides read TGTGCCAGCAGACTCCGGGGACAGCGGCACTCCTACGAGCAGTACTTC. As protein: CASRLRGQRHSYEQYF. Filled out from reference TRBV5-4 and TRBJ2-7, the complete variable domain reads ETGVTQSPTHLIKTRGQQVTLRCSSQSGHNTVSWYQQALGQGPQFIFQYYREEENGRGNFPPRFSGLQFPNYSSELNVNALELDDSALYLCASRLRGQRHSYEQYFGPGTRLTVT.

For this clonotype: This clone may be a read error of a much larger clone one base away. The J gene is TRBJ1-4, the V gene TRBV6-6, with a weak D call TRBD1 (5 bases). There are 16 residues in the CDR3. CDR1 is MNHNY, CDR2 SVGAGI, per germline (reference sequence). The CDR3 DNA reads TGTGCCAACAGTTATGGATCGGACATAAAGAATGAAAAACTGTTTTTT. Its translation: CANSYGSDIKNEKLFF.

This chain links TRBV11-3 with TRBJ1-5; perhaps TRBD1 as D (5 bases). Germline lookup yields CDR1 SGHNT and CDR2 YENEEA. The CDR3 consists of 14 residues. Trimming took 5 bases from V and 0 from J, leaving 8 bases between them. The CDR3, as DNA: TGTGCCAGCAGCCGCAGGGATAGCAATCAGCCCCAGCATTTT. It specifies CASSRRDSNQPQHF. The full variable domain, rest sourced from reference TRBV11-3 and TRBJ1-5, is EAGVVQSPRYKIIEKKQPVAFWCNPISGHNTLYWYLQNLGQGPELLIRYENEEAVDDSQLPKDRFSAERLKGVDSTLKIQPAELGDSAVYLCASSRRDSNQPQHFGDGTRLSIL.